The present T cell receptor (beta chain) was sequenced within a study of CXCR3-negative and CXCR3-positive naive CD8 T cells. Study background: Per library, roughly 1.6 +/- 0.3 million reads; about 135 million TRB reads overall. Whole-study findings and limits: TRB CDR3s of CXCR3-positive naive cells were more hydrophobic than those of CXCR3-negative naive cells. Memory CD8+ cells had much lower diversity, and both naive subsets had comparably high diversity. Most assays used freshly isolated PBMCs, as cryopreservation partially reduced CXCR3.

Each CD8+ T cell subset was flow-sorted in triplicate. Every sort contained approximately 290,000 cells. The CDR3 consists of 15 residues. Per germline, CDR1 SEHNR and CDR2 FQNEAQ (reference sequence). Points on this clonotype: Its antigen is not identified.

TRB cDNA was prepared as libraries by UMI-labeled 5' RACE. TCRdb reanalyzed the 5' RACE reads, giving one entry per CDR3 protein sequence and no DNA. The table lists more than 80,000 distinct CDR3 sequences. The chain couples TRBV7-9 to TRBJ1-4; as DNA is missing, the TRBD1 call by TCRdb cannot be tested. Sequences were obtained from naive CXCR3+ CD8+ T cells from blood. Subset defined: CD45RO-CCR7+CD27+CD95- naive CD8+ T cells expressing CXCR3 (TNR3+). The sequence came from a human donor in good health. Some clones in this sample may be carry-over from other donors' samples. CDR3 region: CASSLLRGSDEKLFF.